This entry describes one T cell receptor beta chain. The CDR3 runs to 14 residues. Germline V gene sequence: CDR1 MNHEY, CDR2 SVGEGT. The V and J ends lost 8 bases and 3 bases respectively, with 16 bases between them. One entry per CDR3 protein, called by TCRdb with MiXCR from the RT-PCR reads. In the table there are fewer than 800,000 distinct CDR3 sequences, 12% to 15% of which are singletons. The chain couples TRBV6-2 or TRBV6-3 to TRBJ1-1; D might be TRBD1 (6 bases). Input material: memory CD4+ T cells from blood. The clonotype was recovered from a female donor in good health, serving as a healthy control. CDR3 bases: TGTGCCAGCGCATACCAGGGGATAGACACTGAAGCTTTCTTT. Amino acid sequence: CASAYQGIDTEAFF.